This TCR beta chain comes out of a study of PD-L1 blockade in urothelial cancer. In the study overall: Analysis of blood occurred 3 weeks (second dose) and 6 weeks after treatment start.

Between the trimmed V and J ends, which lost 3 bases and 1 base, there was a span of 10 bases. CDR1 is KGHSH, CDR2 LQKENI, per germline. This CDR3 has 14 amino acids. Time point defined: pretreatment peripheral blood. This table comes from immunoSEQ multiplex PCR, and its TCRdb copy is limited to in-frame clones, with some not included. The sample lists roughly 63,000 clones, 81% seen once, with 3.2% in the top ten. The sequencing used PBMCs, collected around atezolizumab (anti-PD-L1) treatment. The TCR sequence derives from a man in his 70s with urothelial cancer. The chain combines TRBV18 with TRBJ2-7; possible D gene TRBD1, 5 bases. This chain's CDR3 is CASSPGQGSYEQYF. The CDR3 nucleotides read TGTGCCAGCTCACCGGGTCAGGGTTCCTACGAGCAGTACTTC.